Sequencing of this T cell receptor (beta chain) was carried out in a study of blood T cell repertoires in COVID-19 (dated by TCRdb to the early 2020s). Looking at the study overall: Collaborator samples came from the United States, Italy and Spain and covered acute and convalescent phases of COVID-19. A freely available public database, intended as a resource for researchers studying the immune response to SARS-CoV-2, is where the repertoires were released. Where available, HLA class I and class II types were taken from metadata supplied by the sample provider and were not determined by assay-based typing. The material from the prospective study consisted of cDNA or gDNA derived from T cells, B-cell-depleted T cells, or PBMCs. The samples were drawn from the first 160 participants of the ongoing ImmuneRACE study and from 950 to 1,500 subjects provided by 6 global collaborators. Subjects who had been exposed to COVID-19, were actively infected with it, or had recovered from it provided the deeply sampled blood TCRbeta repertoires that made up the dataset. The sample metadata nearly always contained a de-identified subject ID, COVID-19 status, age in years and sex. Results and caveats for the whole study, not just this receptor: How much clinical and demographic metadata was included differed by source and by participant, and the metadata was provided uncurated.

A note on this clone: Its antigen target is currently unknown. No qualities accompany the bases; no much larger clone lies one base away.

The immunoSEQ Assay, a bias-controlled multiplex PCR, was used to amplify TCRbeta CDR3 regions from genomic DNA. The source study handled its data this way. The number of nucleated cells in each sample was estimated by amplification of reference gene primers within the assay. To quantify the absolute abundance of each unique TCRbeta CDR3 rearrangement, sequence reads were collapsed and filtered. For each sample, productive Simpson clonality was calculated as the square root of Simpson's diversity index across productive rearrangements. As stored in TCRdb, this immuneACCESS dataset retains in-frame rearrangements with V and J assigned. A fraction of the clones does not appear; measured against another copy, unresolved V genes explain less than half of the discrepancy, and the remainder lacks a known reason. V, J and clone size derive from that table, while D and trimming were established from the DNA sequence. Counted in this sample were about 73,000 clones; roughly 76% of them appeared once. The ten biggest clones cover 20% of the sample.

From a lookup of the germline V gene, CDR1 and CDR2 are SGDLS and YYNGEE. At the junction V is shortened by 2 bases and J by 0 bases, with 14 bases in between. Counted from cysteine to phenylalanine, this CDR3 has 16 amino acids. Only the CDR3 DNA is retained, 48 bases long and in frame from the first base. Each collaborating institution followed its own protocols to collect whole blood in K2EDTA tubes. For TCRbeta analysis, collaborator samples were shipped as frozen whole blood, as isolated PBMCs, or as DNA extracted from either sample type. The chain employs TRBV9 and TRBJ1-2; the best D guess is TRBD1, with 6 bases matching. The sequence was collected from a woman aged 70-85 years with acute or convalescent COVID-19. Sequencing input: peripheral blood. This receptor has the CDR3 CASSVAGATANYGYTF. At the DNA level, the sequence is TGTGCCAGCAGCGTGGCAGGGGCCACGGCTAACTATGGCTACACCTTC.